These 9 T cell receptor beta chains came from one sample sequenced in a study of CD8 T cells in ankylosing spondylitis. Overall study results and limits: A motif of 7 to 9 highly homologous TCR beta variants was seen as apparently characteristic of ankylosing spondylitis blood.

Their recognized antigens are unknown. MiXCR, run by TCRdb on the 5' RACE reads, gives a single entry per CDR3 protein. The sample contains around 480,000 distinct CDR3 sequences, approximately 17% of which appear only once. The specimen was blood, either unsorted or a sorted T cell fraction (not recorded which). These receptors were collected from a male donor with ankylosing spondylitis.

The rearrangement links TRBV6-5 to TRBJ2-2; D gene uncertain. V gave up 2 bases and J gave up 4 bases, with 11 bases separating them. Germline V gives CDR1 MNHEY, CDR2 SVGAGI. The CDR3 has 15 amino acids. The CDR3 sequence is CASSYTEARTGELFF. The CDR3 DNA reads as TGTGCCAGCAGTTACACGGAAGCCCGCACCGGGGAGCTGTTTTTT.

This clonotype has just a few counts. The V and J genes are TRBV4-1 and TRBJ1-2, with D tentatively TRBD1 (6 bases). Trimming stripped 3 bases from V and 6 bases from J, with 11 bases between. This CDR3 is built from 13 residues. Germline V gene data show CDR1 as MGHRA and CDR2 as YSYEKL. DNA for the CDR3: TGCGCCAGCAGCCAGCTGACAGGCGATGGCTACACCTTC. It yields the protein CASSQLTGDGYTF.

The V gene is TRBV5-1, the J gene TRBJ2-1; D may be TRBD2 (5 bases). V was cut by 4 bases and J by 9 bases, with 8 bases left in between. Germline CDR1 and CDR2: SGHRS and YFSETQ. The CDR3 has 11 amino acids. CDR3 loop: CASSVRGEQFF. The CDR3 nucleotides read TGCGCCAGCAGCGTACGGGGTGAGCAGTTCTTC.

This sequence joins TRBV30 and TRBJ2-6, with D perhaps being TRBD1 or TRBD2 (6 bases each). This CDR3 has 16 residues. The V end lost 0 bases, the J end lost 3 bases, and 12 bases lay between the germline ends. CDR1 GTSNPN and CDR2 SVGIG come from the germline V gene (reference sequence). In nucleotides, the CDR3 is TGTGCCTGGAGTGTAACCAGGGGAGGTGGGGCCAACGTCCTGACTTTC. As protein: CAWSVTRGGGANVLTF.

This clonotype was observed a handful of times. The gene calls are TRBV9 and TRBJ1-5; a possible D gene is TRBD1 (5 bases). The CDR3 spans 13 residues. Trimming removed 4 bases from V and 11 bases from J, with 16 bases in between. Germline V gene data show CDR1 as SGDLS and CDR2 as YYNGEE. The CDR3 nucleotides read TGTGCCAGCAGCCGGGACCCTAATGGAGCCCAGCATTTT. It yields the protein CASSRDPNGAQHF.

There are many counts of this clonotype. The rearrangement uses TRBV27 and TRBJ2-5; D is possibly TRBD1 (5 bases). The germline gives CDR1 MNHEY, CDR2 SMNVEV (reference sequence). The CDR3 has 15 residues. Trimming took off 2 bases at V and 2 bases at J, with 12 bases between the two ends. The CDR3 DNA sequence: TGTGCCAGCAGTTTAAGTACAGGTCTACAAGAGACCCAGTACTTC. It yields the protein CASSLSTGLQETQYF.

Ten or more counts support this clonotype. V usage is TRBV12-3 or TRBV12-4 and J usage is TRBJ2-7, with no clear D. This CDR3 spans 13 amino acids. Trimming removed 5 bases at V and 4 bases at J, with 12 bases between. The CDR3 loop is CASSPYPLYEQYF. CDR3 DNA sequence: TGTGCCAGCAGTCCATACCCTCTATACGAGCAGTACTTC.

The V gene is TRBV27, the J gene TRBJ1-3, with D unclear. This CDR3 is 14 amino acids long. With 6 bases removed from V and 2 bases from J, the gap between germline ends came to 11 bases. CDR1 is MNHEY and CDR2 is SMNVEV in the germline V gene (reference sequence). DNA of the CDR3: TGTGCCAGCAGAAATTCCGGGACTGGAAACACCATATATTTT. Its protein is CASRNSGTGNTIYF.

This clonotype was seen a few times. This rearrangement joins TRBV18 to TRBJ1-6, with unresolved D. The CDR3 sequence is 16 residues long. Germline-derived CDR1 and CDR2 are KGHSH and LQKENI. Trimming removed 3 bases at V and 8 bases at J, with 17 bases between. The CDR3 sequence is CASSPGAGRIDSPLHF. CDR3 coding DNA: TGTGCCAGCTCACCGGGTGCCGGGAGGATTGATTCACCCCTCCACTTT.